Listed here are 21 T cell receptor beta chains from one sample, sequenced in a study of early T cells in non-severe SARS-CoV-2 infection. TCRdb used MiXCR to reprocess the 5' RACE reads, holding one entry per CDR3 protein. The data hold around 64,000 distinct CDR3 sequences, with 10% to 15% observed a single time. The starting material was whole blood, obtained at baseline. The receptors originated from an adult who was a healthcare worker with PCR-confirmed SARS-CoV-2 infection or an uninfected control (not recorded which).

The chain carries TRBV4-3 and TRBJ1-4; a possible D gene is TRBD1 (6 bases). The CDR3 contains 14 residues. With 8 bases removed from V and 5 bases from J, the gap between germline ends came to 15 bases. The germline V gene encodes CDR1 LGHNA and CDR2 YSLEER. This CDR3 is CASSRTAGNEKLFF. In nucleotides, the CDR3 is TGCGCCAGCTCCCGGACAGCCGGGAATGAAAAACTGTTTTTT.

This clonotype has more than one count but fewer than ten. The V gene is TRBV24-1, the J gene TRBJ2-3; 7 bases map to TRBD1. CDR3 size: 15 residues. The J segment lost 2 bases and the V segment lost 4 bases, leaving 5 bases of the junction unmatched. CDR1 is KGHDR, CDR2 SFDVKD, per germline. CDR3 residues: CATSDATGNTDTQYF. The CDR3 DNA sequence: TGTGCCACCAGTGACGCGACAGGGAACACAGATACGCAGTATTTT.

This clonotype was detected many times. The rearrangement joins TRBV2 to TRBJ2-1, with 7 positions matching TRBD1. Per germline, CDR1 SNHLY and CDR2 FYNNEI. Trimming cost V 6 bases and J 6 bases; bases outside gene matches: 11. The CDR3 totals 15 residues. The CDR3 region is CASSYDGTAFNEQFF. The CDR3 DNA follows: TGTGCCAGCAGCTACGACGGGACAGCCTTCAATGAGCAGTTCTTC.

This clonotype has more than one count but fewer than ten. The chain carries TRBV6-5 and TRBJ1-1, with 9 positions matching TRBD1. V shed 0 bases and J 4 bases; nucleotides not matched to a gene: 3. The CDR3 has 15 amino acids. CDR1 is MNHEY, CDR2 SVGAGI, per germline. CDR3 loop: CASSYSGQGRTEAFF. The CDR3 DNA sequence: TGTGCCAGCAGTTACTCAGGACAGGGGCGCACTGAAGCTTTCTTT.

The gene calls are TRBV4-2 and TRBJ1-4; unclear D gene. Germline values: CDR1 LGHNA, CDR2 YNFKEQ. CDR3 size: 14 residues. Trimming pared 4 bases from V and 6 bases from J, leaving 12 bases between. CDR3 residues: CASSLAYLDEKLFF. As DNA, the CDR3 is TGTGCCAGCAGCCTCGCCTACTTGGATGAAAAACTGTTTTTT.

This clonotype was counted between two and nine times. The chain uses TRBV5-4 and TRBJ2-2; 7 bases fit TRBD2. The length of the CDR3 is 17 residues. Germline CDR1 and CDR2: SGHNT and YYREEE (reference sequence). V lost 4 bases to trimming and J lost 0 bases; unmatched junction nucleotides: 9. This CDR3 reads CASSTFTSASNTGELFF. The CDR3 nucleotides read TGTGCCAGCAGCACATTTACTAGCGCATCGAACACCGGGGAGCTGTTTTTT.

This clonotype was found a few times. This sequence joins TRBV9 and TRBJ2-7; 8 nucleotides agree with TRBD1. CDR3 length: 16 residues. Trimming at V came to 2 bases and at J to 0 bases, leaving 7 bases not matched to a gene. CDR1 is SGDLS and CDR2 is YYNGEE in the germline V gene. CDR3 loop: CASSVDRAGSSYEQYF. The CDR3 coding sequence is TGTGCCAGCAGCGTGGACAGGGCCGGGAGCTCCTACGAGCAGTACTTC.

This chain links TRBV14 with TRBJ2-3; maybe TRBD2 (5 bases). The V gene's germline CDR1 is SGHDN and CDR2 FVKESK. V lost 4 bases to trimming and J lost 3 bases, with 14 bases between them. The CDR3 covers 15 residues. The CDR3 here is CASSRISGLTDTQYF. The CDR3 bases are TGTGCCAGCAGCCGTATCTCGGGGTTAACAGATACGCAGTATTTT.

The sample holds a few counts of this clonotype. The V gene is TRBV6-2 or TRBV6-3, the J gene TRBJ2-5; no reliable D call. CDR3 size: 18 residues. Germline assignment: CDR1 MNHEY and CDR2 SVGEGT. Trimming took 0 bases from V and 6 from J, leaving 23 bases between them. In nucleotides, the CDR3 is TGTGCCAGCAGTTACTCCTTCGGCAGCGATTCAGTCTCTAAGACCCAGTACTTC. It encodes CASSYSFGSDSVSKTQYF.

In its sample, this clonotype was seen a few times. The germline gene is not matched at one end of the junction; a read error may be the cause. The chain employs TRBV27 and TRBJ2-7; 8 bases line up with TRBD2. This CDR3 comprises 13 residues. Germline V gives CDR1 MNHEY, CDR2 SMNVEV (reference sequence). The CDR3 spells CASSRGGVYGQYF. The CDR3 DNA sequence: TGTGCCAGCAGTCGGGGGGGCGTCTACGGGCAGTACTTC.

This chain links TRBV9 with TRBJ1-2, with D uncertain. The CDR3 totals 13 residues. The germline V gene encodes CDR1 SGDLS and CDR2 YYNGEE. V was pared by 4 bases and J by 6 bases, with 13 bases between. CDR3 sequence: CASSPSLGDGYTF. Written as DNA, the CDR3 is TGTGCCAGCAGCCCATCGCTTGGGGATGGCTACACCTTC.

V gene TRBV29-1 combines with J gene TRBJ1-5; D not certain. CDR1 SQVTM and CDR2 ANQGSEA come from the germline V gene. The CDR3 sequence is 13 residues long. Trimming took off 4 bases at V and 3 bases at J, with 10 bases between the two ends. CDR3 region: CSVGGVPNQPQHF. DNA for the CDR3: TGCAGCGTTGGAGGCGTCCCCAATCAGCCCCAGCATTTT.

In this sample, this clonotype turned up a few times. The chain carries TRBV7-2 and TRBJ2-7; 12 nucleotides agree with TRBD2. V trimming: 5 bases; J trimming: 5 bases; junction bases outside the gene matches: 7. Germline V CDR1 and CDR2: SGHTA, FQGNSA. The CDR3 contains 15 residues. The chain's CDR3 is CASSPTGLAGHEQYF. The CDR3 coding sequence is TGTGCCAGCAGCCCGACGGGACTAGCGGGCCACGAGCAGTACTTC.

A few counts support this clonotype. This chain links TRBV12-3 or TRBV12-4 with TRBJ2-1, with 8 bases that match TRBD1. The V and J ends lost 6 bases and 2 bases, in that order; junction bases with no gene match: 9. The CDR3 contains 16 residues. CDR3 DNA: TGTGCCAGCAGAAGCAACAGGGGGTTAACCTACAATGAGCAGTTCTTC. This codes for CASRSNRGLTYNEQFF.

In its sample, this clonotype was seen many times. This chain joins TRBV27 and TRBJ1-1, with D uncertain. Germline V CDR1 and CDR2: MNHEY, SMNVEV (reference sequence). The ends were cut back, 1 base at V and 2 bases at J, with 20 bases in the middle. The CDR3 covers 18 residues. The CDR3: CASSLYGEDQLFNTEAFF. CDR3 coding DNA: TGTGCCAGCAGTTTATATGGGGAGGACCAATTGTTCAACACTGAAGCTTTCTTT.

This clonotype has more than one count but fewer than ten. This CDR3 is CASSFGGPNTGELFF. CDR3 DNA sequence: TGTGCCAGCAGCTTCGGGGGGCCCAACACCGGGGAGCTGTTTTTT. This rearrangement joins TRBV5-5 to TRBJ2-2; D might be TRBD2 (7 bases). Germline V gene lookup returns CDR1 SGHKS and CDR2 YYEKEE (reference sequence). This CDR3 has 15 residues. V shed 2 bases and J shed 2 bases, with 10 bases lying between them.

The chain recombines TRBV5-1 with TRBJ2-3, with a tentative D call TRBD1 (6 bases). The CDR3 is made up of 13 amino acids. The germline V gene has CDR1 SGHRS and CDR2 YFSETQ. V lost 2 bases, J lost 3 bases, and 7 bases lay in between. The CDR3 DNA reads as TGCGCCAGCAGCTTCACAGGGACAGATACGCAGTATTTT. Protein product: CASSFTGTDTQYF.

The chain joins TRBV5-8 to TRBJ1-5; the D gene is possibly TRBD1 (5 bases). The CDR3 runs to 15 residues. Germline CDR1 and CDR2: SGHTS and YDEGEE. V lost 4 bases and J 3 bases, leaving 14 bases between the germline ends. CDR3 residues: CASSKGLNYNQPQHF. The CDR3 DNA follows: TGTGCCAGCAGCAAGGGGCTTAACTACAATCAGCCCCAGCATTTT.

This clonotype was counted ten times or more. The rearrangement links TRBV28 to TRBJ1-1; TRBD1 agrees at 7 bases. Trimming removed 5 bases from V and 0 bases from J; junction bases left unmatched: 3. This CDR3 has 14 residues. The germline V gene has CDR1 MDHEN and CDR2 SYDVKM. The CDR3 nucleotides read TGTGCCAGCAGTGCGACAGGGTTGAACACTGAAGCTTTCTTT. Residues: CASSATGLNTEAFF.

The V call is TRBV6-2 or TRBV6-3, the J call TRBJ1-1, with D uncertain. The CDR3 extends over 14 amino acids. Per the germline V gene, CDR1 is MNHEY and CDR2 is SVGEGT. V was clipped by 6 bases and J by 1 base, with 12 bases between them. As DNA, the CDR3 is TGTGCCAGCAGGACCAGAGCCGCGAACACTGAAGCTTTCTTT. Encoded protein: CASRTRAANTEAFF.

The gene calls are TRBV11-2 and TRBJ2-1; a weak D match, TRBD1 (6 bases). Trimming shortened V by 4 bases and J by 0 bases, and 16 bases separated the two germline ends. Germline V gene data show CDR1 as SGHAT and CDR2 as FQNNGV. This CDR3 has 17 amino acids. Here the CDR3 reads CASSSLPGQSSYNEQFF. The CDR3 bases are TGTGCCAGCAGCTCCCTTCCCGGACAGAGCTCCTACAATGAGCAGTTCTTC.